The 24 T cell receptor beta chains below all came from one sample that was sequenced in a study of shared clonotypes between healthy human individuals. Sequencing was performed with immunoSEQ multiplex PCR; in TCRdb, only in-frame clones are kept and a portion is missing. This table holds 850,000 to 1,100,000 clones, around 77% found once. The sequenced material came from memory CD4+ T cells from PBMCs. The subset: CD45RA-negative fraction. The receptors derive from a man aged 18 to 30 in good health. Some clones in this sample may be carry-over from other donors' samples.

V gene TRBV10-3 combines with J gene TRBJ1-1, with D unresolved. The CDR3 is 11 residues long. The V end was cut by 6 bases, the J end by 3 bases, with 5 bases between. Germline V gene data show CDR1 as ENHRY and CDR2 as SYGVKD. DNA of the CDR3: TGTGCCATCAGGAGGGACACTGAAGCTTTCTTT. Encoded protein: CAIRRDTEAFF.

J is TRBJ2-5 and V is TRBV5-4, with a tentative D call TRBD2 (5 bases). V was clipped by 0 bases and J by 2 bases, with 14 bases between them. CDR1 and CDR2 (germline): SGHNT, YYREEE (reference sequence). The CDR3 is 16 residues long. CDR3 bases: TGTGCCAGCAGCTTGGCCCTGGCTAGCAGTCAAGAGACCCAGTACTTC. Its translation is CASSLALASSQETQYF.

V and J are TRBV27 and TRBJ2-2; D unresolved. CDR3 length equals 15 residues. V lost 3 bases, J lost 4 bases, and 12 bases lay in between. CDR1 is MNHEY and CDR2 is SMNVEV in the germline V gene (reference sequence). CDR3 residues: CASSLKVSPTGELFF. The CDR3 bases are TGTGCCAGCAGTTTGAAGGTCTCCCCCACCGGGGAGCTGTTTTTT.

The V gene is TRBV5-4, the J gene TRBJ1-6; possibly TRBD1 for D (6 bases). Trimming took off 5 bases at V and 8 bases at J, with 17 bases between the two ends. The CDR3 is 15 residues long. CDR1 and CDR2 (germline): SGHNT, YYREEE (reference sequence). CDR3 in amino acids: CASRAKGEGDSPLHF. As DNA, the CDR3 is TGTGCCAGCAGAGCTAAGGGGGAAGGCGATTCACCCCTCCACTTT.

Concerning this clone itself: This specimen includes other DNA sequences encoding the same CDR3. The chain joins TRBV5-1 to TRBJ2-1, with D perhaps TRBD1 (5 bases). V lost 2 bases and J 4 bases, leaving 7 bases between the germline ends. The CDR3 runs 13 residues. In germline, CDR1 is SGHRS, CDR2 YFSETQ. The CDR3 region is CASSLGAYNEQFF. The CDR3 nucleotides are TGCGCCAGCAGCTTAGGGGCGTACAATGAGCAGTTCTTC.

In regard to this clone: The sample has other DNA sequences that encode this CDR3 too. The rearrangement links TRBV11-2 to TRBJ1-1; D unresolved. V dropped 0 bases and J dropped 11 bases, with 10 bases sitting between them. The CDR3 totals 12 residues. Germline V gene sequence: CDR1 SGHAT, CDR2 FQNNGV. The CDR3 DNA follows: TGTGCCAGCAGCTTAGATACGGTTGGGGCTTTCTTT. Its protein product is CASSLDTVGAFF.

J is TRBJ2-7 and V is TRBV29-1, with TRBD2 identical over 13 bases. V shed 6 bases and J 2 bases; nucleotides not matched to a gene: 10. Germline CDR1 and CDR2: SQVTM and ANQGSEA. The CDR3 spans 16 residues. CDR3 in DNA: TGCAGCGTAATACTAGCGGGAGGGCCTGGAGCCTACGAGCAGTACTTC. Translating it yields CSVILAGGPGAYEQYF.

This clone was observed once. This is likely an artifact of a read error, given a far larger clone one base away. Other DNA sequences in the same sample also yield this CDR3. This sequence joins TRBV9 and TRBJ2-7; the match to TRBD1 covers 7 bases. In germline, CDR1 is SGDLS, CDR2 YYNGEE. The CDR3 totals 14 residues. After removal of 2 bases from V and 3 bases from J, the junction contained 5 bases not matched to a gene. The CDR3 DNA sequence: TGTGCCAGCAGCGTTGGGGACAGAGGCTACGAGCAGTACTTC. It codes for CASSVGDRGYEQYF.

The chain couples TRBV5-4 to TRBJ2-2; either TRBD1 or TRBD2 may supply D (5 bases each). Germline CDR1 is SGHNT and CDR2 is YYREEE (reference sequence). The CDR3 has 15 amino acids. The V gene lost 7 bases and the J gene lost 1 base, with 14 bases spanning the gap. The CDR3 DNA reads as TGTGCCAGCCTGCCAGGGAGAGGGAACACCGGGGAGCTGTTTTTT. It translates to CASLPGRGNTGELFF.

CDR3 sequence: CSAQGTEAFF. In DNA form, the CDR3 reads TGCAGTGCCCAGGGAACTGAAGCTTTCTTT. The chain carries TRBV20-1 and TRBJ1-1; D is perhaps TRBD1 (5 bases). The CDR3 is 10 residues long. V shed 6 bases and J shed 5 bases, with 7 bases lying between them. Germline V gene data show CDR1 as DFQATT and CDR2 as SNEGSKA (reference sequence).

This chain joins TRBV10-3 and TRBJ1-4; 8 bases match TRBD1. Germline CDR1 and CDR2: ENHRY and SYGVKD. V was clipped by 4 bases and J by 7 bases; unmatched bases: 5. The CDR3 covers 14 residues. The CDR3 DNA reads as TGTGCCATCAGTGTGGGAGGACAGGGTGAAAAACTGTTTTTT. Residues: CAISVGGQGEKLFF.

In this sample, this clone turned up once. The chain employs TRBV6-5 and TRBJ2-3, with D hard to call. Per germline, CDR1 MNHEY and CDR2 SVGAGI. The CDR3 is 14 amino acids. Between the trimmed V and J ends, which lost 4 bases and 3 bases, there was a span of 11 bases. The CDR3 sequence: CASSSKWGTDTQYF. The CDR3 DNA reads TGTGCCAGCAGTTCCAAGTGGGGAACAGATACGCAGTATTTT.

The gene calls are TRBV27 and TRBJ2-1, with a possible D match to TRBD2 (6 bases). The CDR3 runs 14 residues. Trimming took 7 bases from V and 8 from J, leaving 18 bases between them. Germline V gene data show CDR1 as MNHEY and CDR2 as SMNVEV (reference sequence). CDR3 coding DNA: TGTGCCAGCAACCTAAGGCGGGGTTTGGATGAGCAGTTCTTC. Its protein product is CASNLRRGLDEQFF.

The V and J genes are TRBV4-2 and TRBJ2-7, with 9 bases lining up with TRBD2. Germline CDR1 LGHNA, CDR2 YNFKEQ. V lost 2 bases, J lost 9 bases, and 11 bases stayed unmatched. This CDR3 has 15 amino acids. The CDR3 region is CASSQLAGGPTVQYF. CDR3 in DNA: TGTGCCAGCAGCCAATTGGCGGGAGGGCCTACCGTGCAGTACTTC.

The chain combines TRBV9 with TRBJ1-2; the D gene is possibly TRBD1 (5 bases). The CDR3 has 17 residues. Germline V gives CDR1 SGDLS, CDR2 YYNGEE. The V gene lost 0 bases and the J gene lost 5 bases, with 20 bases spanning the gap. The CDR3 bases are TGTGCCAGCAGCGTAGCTGCGGCGGGGCGAGGGAGGTATGGCTACACCTTC. Protein product: CASSVAAAGRGRYGYTF.

This rearrangement joins TRBV5-7 to TRBJ1-5; possible D gene TRBD1, 5 bases. TRBV5-7 is an ORF, and what it does is uncertain. CDR3 length: 16 residues. Trimming removed 5 bases from V and 0 bases from J, with 15 bases in between. CDR3 region: CASSWQGSNSNQPQHF. The CDR3 nucleotides are TGTGCCAGCAGTTGGCAGGGTTCTAATAGCAATCAGCCCCAGCATTTT.

The V call is TRBV4-2, the J call TRBJ2-1; D is perhaps TRBD2 (6 bases). The CDR3 is 16 amino acids. Germline V lookup: CDR1 LGHNA, CDR2 YNFKEQ. With 0 bases removed from V and 0 bases from J, the gap between germline ends came to 9 bases. The CDR3 spells CASSQDIGGSYNEQFF. As DNA, the CDR3 is TGTGCCAGCAGCCAAGATATCGGGGGCTCCTACAATGAGCAGTTCTTC.

The rearrangement joins TRBV2 to TRBJ2-7, with D uncertain. V dropped 4 bases and J dropped 1 base, with 14 bases sitting between them. Germline V CDR1 and CDR2: SNHLY, FYNNEI. The CDR3 extends over 15 amino acids. The CDR3 sequence is CASSATTALSYEQYF. In DNA, the CDR3 is TGTGCCAGCAGTGCGACAACTGCGCTTTCCTACGAGCAGTACTTC.

This chain links TRBV6-1 with TRBJ2-2; tentatively, D is TRBD1 (6 bases). The V end lost 0 bases, the J end lost 1 base, and 9 bases lay between the germline ends. The CDR3 spans 16 residues. Germline V lookup: CDR1 MNHNS, CDR2 SASEGT. DNA for the CDR3: TGTGCCAGCAGTGAAGCCCAACAGGGGAACACCGGGGAGCTGTTTTTT. Translating gives CASSEAQQGNTGELFF.

On this clone itself: At the DNA level, this CDR3 is encoded by other sequences in the same sample as well. J is TRBJ2-1 and V is TRBV5-1, with 7 positions matching TRBD2. Germline V CDR1 and CDR2: SGHRS, YFSETQ. The V and J ends lost 2 bases and 5 bases, in that order; junction bases with no gene match: 4. This CDR3 comprises 14 residues. The CDR3 bases are TGCGCCAGCAGCTTAGCGGGACCAAACAATGAGCAGTTCTTC. Protein: CASSLAGPNNEQFF.

This clone was counted a single time. CDR3 sequence reads: CASSSQFLVTEAFF. For the CDR3, the DNA is TGTGCCAGCAGTTCCCAATTTCTGGTCACTGAAGCTTTCTTT. J is TRBJ1-1 and V is TRBV7-9; D is uncertain. The CDR3 runs to 14 residues. CDR1 SEHNR and CDR2 FQNEAQ come from the germline V gene (reference sequence). V was shortened by 6 bases and J by 4 bases, with 15 bases between the two germline ends.

The chain links TRBV19 to TRBJ2-5, with 7 bases fitting TRBD1. V was clipped by 3 bases and J by 1 base; unmatched bases: 5. This CDR3 region has 15 residues. Germline CDR1 and CDR2: LNHDA and SQIVND (reference sequence). DNA of the CDR3: TGTGCCAGTAGTATCTCTCGGGACAGCCAAGAGACCCAGTACTTC. Its protein product is CASSISRDSQETQYF.

On this clone itself: Other nucleotide sequences from this sample produce the same CDR3. The chain uses TRBV28 and TRBJ1-5; no definite D call. V shed 5 bases and J shed 2 bases, with 10 bases lying between them. This CDR3 is built from 14 residues. The germline gives CDR1 MDHEN, CDR2 SYDVKM. The CDR3 DNA is TGTGCCAGCAGTCTCCCCGGGGGCAATCAGCCCCAGCATTTT. Its protein product is CASSLPGGNQPQHF. The variable domain in full, completed from reference TRBV28 and TRBJ1-5, reads DVKVTQSSRYLVKRTGEKVFLECVQDMDHENMFWYRQDPGLGLRLIYFSYDVKMKEKGDIPEGYSVSREKKERFSLILESASTNQTSMYLCASSLPGGNQPQHFGDGTRLSIL.

As concerns this clone: A much larger clone is a single base away; this may be a read error. The sample carries other DNA sequences with the same CDR3. The chain employs TRBV5-1 and TRBJ1-4; 9 bases are a match to TRBD1. Looked up from germline, CDR1 is SGHRS and CDR2 is YFSETQ. V lost 4 bases to trimming and J lost 5 bases; unmatched junction nucleotides: 3. The CDR3 consists of 14 residues. This CDR3 is CASSMGQGNEKLFF. The CDR3 coding sequence is TGCGCCAGCAGCATGGGACAGGGAAATGAAAAACTGTTTTTT.